The rows below give T cell receptor beta chains drawn from one sample of a study of regulatory T cells in long-lasting Graves disease. One entry per CDR3 protein, called by TCRdb with MiXCR from the multiplex PCR reads. The sample carries approximately 560,000 distinct CDR3 sequences, about 16% recorded once. This same sample was also part of a study on T cells in Graves' hyperthyroidism and ophthalmopathy.

The material sequenced was peripheral blood mononuclear cells (PBMCs), taken at new diagnosis, from a patient treated with antithyroid drugs. The source is a man aged 18 to 29 with Graves disease. Each CDR3 is given with its conserved first and last residue. The order of the fields is D gene, CDR3 length, V gene, J gene, clone size, CDR3 protein, CDR3 DNA. The D gene is left open where the match is weak. Expanded clones are given a class, and other clones once, few, many or no size at all.

.	12	TRBV2	TRBJ2-2	many	CASRRQFGELFF	TGTGCCAGCAGGAGACAGTTCGGGGAGCTGTTTTTT
TRBD1	15	TRBV7-2	TRBJ2-3	few	CASSHPGQGRNTQYF	TGTGCCAGCAGTCATCCGGGACAGGGACGGAATACGCAGTATTTT
TRBD1	12	TRBV28	TRBJ2-6	many	CASRDSQHVLTF	TGTGCCAGCCGGGACAGTCAACACGTCCTGACTTTC
TRBD2	15	TRBV2	TRBJ2-1	many	CASSLEREGLNEQFF	TGTGCCAGCAGCCTTGAGCGGGAGGGCCTAAATGAGCAGTTCTTC
.	14	TRBV11-3	TRBJ2-1	many	CASRTSLMGGEQFF	TGTGCCAGCAGGACATCCCTTATGGGCGGTGAGCAGTTCTTC
.	13	TRBV6-1	TRBJ2-7	few	CASSEGLNYEQYF	TGTGCCAGCAGTGAAGGGTTAAACTACGAGCAGTACTTC
TRBD2	16	TRBV5-6	TRBJ2-3	.	CASTKSAGVGTDTQYF	TGTGCCAGCACCAAATCGGCGGGAGTAGGCACAGATACGCAGTATTTT
.	16	TRBV9	TRBJ2-3	few	CASSVGFAVGGDTQYF	TGTGCCAGCAGCGTTGGATTCGCAGTCGGTGGAGATACGCAGTATTTT
TRBD2	13	TRBV7-2	TRBJ2-1	.	CASSRDYLGEQFF	TGTGCCAGCAGCAGGGACTACCTCGGCGAGCAGTTCTTC
TRBD1	16	TRBV4-2	TRBJ1-1	.	CASSQGGGGDNTEAFF	TGTGCCAGCAGCCAAGGGGGAGGGGGCGACAACACTGAAGCTTTCTTT
.	13	TRBV30	TRBJ1-1	many	CAWSAARNTEAFF	TGTGCCTGGAGTGCGGCTAGGAACACTGAAGCTTTCTTT
.	17	TRBV4-2	TRBJ1-6	.	CASSQDKVTASYSPLHF	TGTGCCAGCAGCCAAGATAAAGTGACCGCGTCTTATTCACCCCTCCACTTT
.	13	TRBV5-1	TRBJ2-3	many	CASSSGGRDTQYF	TGCGCCAGCAGCTCCGGAGGCAGAGATACGCAGTATTTT
.	12	TRBV9	TRBJ1-2	.	CASRLSNYGYTF	TGTGCCAGCAGACTCTCGAACTATGGCTACACCTTC
.	13	TRBV30	TRBJ2-1	many	CAWSVGGGTPEFF	.
TRBD2	14	TRBV9	TRBJ2-1	.	CASSPSGKYNEQFF	TGTGCCAGCAGCCCTAGCGGGAAATACAATGAGCAGTTCTTC
.	15	TRBV12-3/TRBV12-4	TRBJ1-1	many	CASSLRLDRNTEAFF	TGTGCCAGCAGTTTACGACTCGACAGGAACACTGAAGCTTTCTTT
.	15	TRBV4-1	TRBJ2-7	.	CASSRGSASSYEQYF	TGCGCCAGCAGCCGGGGCAGCGCGAGCTCCTACGAGCAGTACTTC
TRBD2	15	TRBV12-5	TRBJ2-1	many	CASGLQRGTYNEQFF	TGTGCTAGTGGTCTTCAGCGGGGAACCTACAATGAGCAGTTCTTC
TRBD2	16	TRBV7-6	TRBJ2-5	.	CASSLEVSSGEETQYF	TGTGCCAGCAGCTTAGAAGTTAGTAGCGGGGAAGAGACCCAGTACTTC
.	16	TRBV7-2	TRBJ2-7	many	CASSFPLRDNYYEQYF	TGTGCCAGCAGCTTTCCCCTCCGGGACAACTACTACGAGCAGTACTTC
.	16	TRBV7-8	TRBJ2-1	many	CASSPTRASDHNEQFF	TGTGCCAGCAGCCCGACCCGGGCTAGCGATCACAATGAGCAGTTCTTC
TRBD2	14	TRBV20-1	TRBJ2-1	.	CSALAGGPTHEQFF	TGCAGTGCTTTAGCGGGAGGCCCGACCCATGAGCAGTTCTTC
.	14	TRBV28	TRBJ1-5	few	CASSFMGGHQPQHF	TGTGCCAGCAGTTTTATGGGGGGCCATCAGCCCCAGCATTTT
.	12	TRBV30	TRBJ1-5	.	CARSGGSQPQHF	TGTGCCCGGAGTGGGGGGAGTCAGCCCCAGCATTTT
.	14	TRBV5-1	TRBJ1-1	many	CASSLAQADTEAFF	TGCGCCAGCAGCTTGGCTCAGGCGGACACTGAAGCTTTCTTT
TRBD2	15	TRBV19	TRBJ2-1	few	CASNLPGGSYNEQFF	TGTGCCAGTAATCTTCCGGGGGGGTCCTACAATGAGCAGTTCTTC
TRBD1	16	TRBV27	TRBJ2-7	few	CASSYSTTGVPYEQYF	TGTGCCAGCAGTTACTCCACGACAGGGGTCCCCTACGAGCAGTACTTC
.	14	TRBV2	TRBJ1-5	.	CASSLQGTEQPQHF	TGTGCCAGCAGTTTACAGGGAACGGAACAGCCCCAGCATTTT
.	13	TRBV20-1	TRBJ1-2	.	CSARFLAAYGYTF	TGCAGTGCCCGTTTCCTTGCAGCCTATGGCTACACCTTC
TRBD1	15	TRBV4-1	TRBJ2-7	many	CASSQVGTGFYEQYF	TGCGCCAGCAGCCAAGTGGGGACAGGGTTCTACGAGCAGTACTTC
.	12	TRBV13	TRBJ2-1	.	CASCPRGNEQFF	TGTGCCAGCTGCCCCAGGGGCAATGAGCAGTTCTTC
TRBD2	13	TRBV27	TRBJ2-1	few	CASSLEREGPRFF	TGTGCCAGCAGTTTAGAACGGGAGGGCCCCCGGTTCTTC
.	14	TRBV10-3	TRBJ2-3	few	CATSGRVGADTQYF	TGTGCCACTTCAGGTAGGGTTGGCGCAGATACGCAGTATTTT
TRBD2	16	TRBV28	TRBJ2-5	many	CASSPIAGEPQETQYF	TGTGCCAGCAGTCCGATAGCGGGAGAGCCCCAAGAGACCCAGTACTTC
TRBD2	16	TRBV6-2/TRBV6-3	TRBJ2-1	.	CASTLSASGPDNEQFF	TGTGCCAGCACCCTGTCCGCTAGCGGACCTGACAATGAGCAGTTCTTC
.	13	TRBV9	TRBJ1-2	few	CASSGGERDGYTF	TGTGCCAGCAGCGGTGGGGAGAGGGATGGCTACACCTTC
.	16	TRBV15	TRBJ2-7	many	CATSRVPGPAPYEQYF	TGTGCCACCAGCAGAGTCCCCGGACCGGCCCCCTACGAGCAGTACTTC
.	16	TRBV7-9	TRBJ1-1	many	CASSFSRPLLNTEAFF	TGTGCCAGCAGCTTCTCCCGCCCCCTTTTGAACACTGAAGCTTTCTTT
.	15	TRBV6-2/TRBV6-3	TRBJ2-5	.	CASSPGHPFKETQYF	TGTGCCAGCAGCCCCGGACACCCTTTCAAAGAGACCCAGTACTTC
TRBD2	17	TRBV7-9	TRBJ2-1	once	CASSHRLAGVGYNEQFF	TGCGCCAGCAGCCATAGACTAGCGGGAGTTGGCTACAATGAGCAGTTCTTC
TRBD2	16	TRBV9	TRBJ2-1	.	CASSVEGLNSYNEQFF	TGTGCCAGCAGCGTAGAGGGACTAAACTCCTACAATGAGCAGTTCTTC
.	12	TRBV9	TRBJ2-3	.	CASSVEGDTQYF	TGTGCCAGCAGCGTAGAAGGAGATACGCAGTATTTT
.	14	TRBV14	TRBJ1-1	.	CASSQEGFVTEAFF	TGTGCCAGCAGCCAGGAGGGGTTTGTAACTGAAGCTTTCTTT
TRBD2	15	TRBV5-1	TRBJ2-7	few	CASSLTSGSLGEQYF	TGCGCCAGCAGCTTAACTAGCGGGAGTCTGGGCGAGCAGTACTTC
.	12	TRBV5-1	TRBJ1-2	.	CASTDTAYGYTF	TGCGCCAGCACCGACACGGCCTATGGCTACACCTTC
TRBD2	18	TRBV11-2	TRBJ2-3	many	CASSPIYPPAGMTDTQYF	TGTGCCAGCAGCCCCATTTATCCGCCAGCGGGAATGACAGATACGCAGTATTTT
.	15	TRBV27	TRBJ1-5	many	CASSFSGHSNQPQHF	TGTGCCAGCAGTTTTAGCGGCCATAGCAATCAGCCCCAGCATTTT
.	12	TRBV29-1	TRBJ2-2	few	CSVERQAGELFF	TGCAGCGTTGAACGGCAGGCCGGGGAGCTGTTTTTT
TRBD1	17	TRBV28	TRBJ1-1	many	CASSPRTGKSGNTEAFF	TGTGCCAGCAGTCCCCGGACAGGGAAAAGCGGGAACACTGAAGCTTTCTTT
TRBD1	15	TRBV6-2/TRBV6-3	TRBJ1-1	few	CASSSSRGQLPEAFF	TGTGCCAGCAGCTCCTCCAGGGGGCAGCTCCCTGAAGCTTTCTTT
TRBD1	14	TRBV18	TRBJ1-1	.	CASSPGQVGAEALF	TGTGCCAGCTCACCCGGACAGGTCGGGGCTGAAGCTCTCTTT
.	16	TRBV7-3	TRBJ2-1	many	CASSLDHGLGGNEQFF	TGTGCCAGCAGCTTAGATCACGGACTTGGGGGCAATGAGCAGTTCTTC
TRBD2	16	TRBV5-1	TRBJ2-7	.	CASSLSGGRGSYEQYF	TGCGCCAGCAGCTTGTCTGGCGGGAGGGGCTCCTACGAGCAGTACTTC
.	15	TRBV6-5	TRBJ1-5	many	CASSYSGGINQPQHF	TGTGCCAGCAGTTACTCGGGGGGGATCAATCAGCCCCAGCATTTT
.	13	TRBV18	TRBJ2-5	.	CASSHRQQETQYF	TGTGCCAGCTCGCACAGGCAGCAAGAGACCCAGTACTTC